The source of this T cell receptor (beta chain) is a study of vaccination and CD4 T cells after COVID-19. Whole-study results and caveats: Spike mono-reactivity was evident in 304 of the 307 vaccine-specific clones derived from convalescent patients.

As for treatment: approximately nine-day PBMC culture with coronavirus spike peptide pools or control peptides (ViraFEST assay). The collection of CD4+ T cells from the unexposed donor took place before the COVID-19 pandemic (2011-2018). Note on this clonotype: The antigen remains undetermined.

The Oncomine TCR Beta short-read assay was applied to DNA of cultured CD4+ T cells. TCRdb recomputed calls from the PCR reads with MiXCR, one row per CDR3 protein. The repertoire holds several thousand distinct CDR3 sequences, with under 50% as singletons. Per germline, CDR1 MNHEY and CDR2 SVGAGI. CDR3 size: 15 residues. Losses at the gene ends were 2 bases for V and 3 bases for J; bases not matched to a gene: 3. The sequence was collected from a human donor in good health. The V call is TRBV6-5, the J call TRBJ1-4; 7 bases are shared with TRBD1. The sample comprised CD4+ T cells from blood, cultured in vitro. CDR3 protein: CASSYPQGANEKLFF. Here the CDR3 DNA reads TGTGCCAGCAGTTACCCCCAGGGGGCTAATGAAAAACTGTTTTTT.